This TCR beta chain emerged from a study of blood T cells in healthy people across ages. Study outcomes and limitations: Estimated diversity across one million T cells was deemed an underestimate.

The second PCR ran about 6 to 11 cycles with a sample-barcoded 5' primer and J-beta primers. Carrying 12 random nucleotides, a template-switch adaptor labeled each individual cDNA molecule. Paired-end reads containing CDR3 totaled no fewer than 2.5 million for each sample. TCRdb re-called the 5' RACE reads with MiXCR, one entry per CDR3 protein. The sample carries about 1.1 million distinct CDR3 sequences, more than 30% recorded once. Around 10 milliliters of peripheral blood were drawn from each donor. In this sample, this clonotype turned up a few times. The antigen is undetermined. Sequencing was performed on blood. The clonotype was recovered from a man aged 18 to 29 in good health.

The DNA for the CDR3 is TGTGCCAGCAGCCAAACAGGAGATAGCAATCAGCCCCAGCATTTT. Its protein is CASSQTGDSNQPQHF. The V gene is TRBV3-1, the J gene TRBJ1-5; a possible D gene is TRBD1 (5 bases). The germline CDR1 and CDR2 sequences are LGHDT and YNNKEL (reference sequence). The V end was cut by 2 bases, the J end by 0 bases, with 8 bases between. This CDR3 spans 15 amino acids.